The clone carrying this TCR beta chain came up once. Sequencing used immunoSEQ multiplex PCR; TCRdb keeps in-frame clones, though not all of them. Here the sample spans around 560,000 clones, 85% to 95% being singletons. V was pared by 2 bases and J by 1 base, with 0 bases of the junction left unmatched. Germline V gives CDR1 MNHEY, CDR2 SVGAGI. CDR3 length equals 15 residues. These data belong to a study of shared clonotypes between healthy human individuals. Selected positively for CCR7 and CD45RO-negative, naive CD8 cells excluded terminally differentiated effector memory CD45RA+ cells. The TCR sequence derives from a woman aged 25 to 45 in good health. Material for sequencing was naive CD8+ T cells sorted from blood. The chain uses TRBV6-5 and TRBJ1-1, with 11 bases identical to TRBD1. DNA of the CDR3: TGTGCCAGCAGTTACGGACAGGGGGCGAACACTGAAGCTTTCTTT. It is translated as CASSYGQGANTEAFF.